A selection of T cell receptor beta chains follows, all from one sample in a study. Each CDR3 protein is one row after TCRdb ran MiXCR on the 5' RACE reads. The sample records some 57,000 distinct CDR3 sequences, roughly a sixth being singletons. Sample: naive CD4+ T cells sorted from blood. The source of these receptors is a female donor with breast cancer. The CDR3 runs from the conserved cysteine through the conserved F or W. The order of the fields is CDR3 DNA, CDR3 protein, D gene, J gene, V gene, clone size. The D gene is left open where the match is weak. Where a row states a size, it is once, few, many or the class of an expanded clone; other rows omit it.

TGCAGGGTAGAAGAGACAGGGAGGACCCAGTACTTC CRVEETGRTQYF TRBD1 TRBJ2-5 TRBV20-1 .
TGTGCCAGCAGCCCTAGCGGGAGGGCCTTGGGCGAGCAGTACTTC CASSPSGRALGEQYF TRBD2 TRBJ2-7 TRBV7-9 .
TGTGCCAGCAGCCCCCAACAGGGGGCTCTCTACAATGAGCAGTTCTTC CASSPQQGALYNEQFF TRBD1 TRBJ2-1 TRBV7-9 many
TGCGCCAGCAGACCTGACCAGGGCGCGAACACTGAAGCTTTCTTT CASRPDQGANTEAFF . TRBJ1-1 TRBV5-1 many
TGTGCCACCAGTGCGGCGCCGAAAGGGTCCTACAATGAGCAGTTCTTC CATSAAPKGSYNEQFF . TRBJ2-1 TRBV24-1 .
TGTGCCAGCAGTACACTAGCGGGGGCCAATGAGCAGTTCTTC CASSTLAGANEQFF TRBD2 TRBJ2-1 TRBV12-3/TRBV12-4 .
TGTGCCAGCAGCTTAAATCGAGGCATGTCAACTGAAGCTTTCTTT CASSLNRGMSTEAFF . TRBJ1-1 TRBV7-8 many
TGCAGTGCTACCGGGACATACAGCAATCAGCCCCAGCATTTT CSATGTYSNQPQHF . TRBJ1-5 TRBV20-1 few
TGTGCCAGCTCACCCCGCGGACAGTTTCCCTCCTACGAGCAGTACTTC CASSPRGQFPSYEQYF . TRBJ2-7 TRBV18 .
TGTGCCAGCAAATTGCTTATGAACACTGAAGCTTACTTT CASKLLMNTEAYF . TRBJ1-1 TRBV6-5 .
TGTGCCAGCAGCACGACTAGCGGGAGAGGGACAGATACGCAGTATTTT CASSTTSGRGTDTQYF TRBD2 TRBJ2-3 TRBV28 few
TGTGCCAGCAGCTACCTCCTCTCTGGGGCCAACGCCCTGACTTTC CASSYLLSGANALTF . TRBJ2-6 TRBV7-9 once
TGTGCCAGCAGGCCTGACACTTTTACTGAAGCTTTCTTT CASRPDTFTEAFF . TRBJ1-1 TRBV7-2 few
TGTGCCAGCAGCGTAGCCCCAGCGGAGGGTAGGGAGCTGTTTTTT CASSVAPAEGRELFF . TRBJ2-2 TRBV9 .
TGTGCCAGCAGCTGGAAAAGGGGGGAGACCCAGTACTTC CASSWKRGETQYF . TRBJ2-5 TRBV7-3 .
TGTGCCAGTAGTATAGGGTCGGAGGGGCCCCAGCATTTT CASSIGSEGPQHF . TRBJ1-5 TRBV19 few
TGTGCCACCAGTGACCGGGACAGGAGTTTCACAGATACGCAGTATTTT CATSDRDRSFTDTQYF TRBD1 TRBJ2-3 TRBV24-1 many
TGTGCCAGCAGCTTGAGTACCTACGAGCAGTACTTC CASSLSTYEQYF . TRBJ2-7 TRBV5-6 .
TGTGCCACCACCATTGGGAGGGAGACAGAACGATCCTTT CATTIGRETERSF . TRBJ1-1 TRBV15 .
TGTGCCTCAAAGGTAGAAGTAGGCACAGATACGCAGTATTTT CASKVEVGTDTQYF . TRBJ2-3 TRBV7-8 many
TGCGCCAGCAGCTTGGATAGGGACAGGGGTGTGCAGTTCTTC CASSLDRDRGVQFF TRBD1 TRBJ2-1 TRBV5-1 few
TGTGCCACCAGTGATTACAGGGGATTCCAGCAGTACTTC CATSDYRGFQQYF TRBD1 TRBJ2-7 TRBV24-1 few
TGCAGTGCTAGTGGCGGCGGATCCTACGAGCAGTGCTTC CSASGGGSYEQCF . TRBJ2-7 TRBV20-1 few
TGTGCCAGCAGTTTAGGGCAGCCACCTATGGAAGCTTTCTTT CASSLGQPPMEAFF . TRBJ1-1 TRBV27 .
TGTGCCAGCAGCGCTGAAAACAGGCCCTGGGGCACTGAAGCTTTCTTT CASSAENRPWGTEAFF . TRBJ1-1 TRBV6-1 many
TGTGCCAGCAGCTCAGAAACAGGGGCCGAGCAGTACTTC CASSSETGAEQYF TRBD1 TRBJ2-7 TRBV7-9 few
TGTGCCAGCAGCCAAGGACTAGCGGGAGGGTTTAAGTTCTTC CASSQGLAGGFKFF TRBD2 TRBJ2-1 TRBV3-1 few
TGTGCCAGCGGGGATGGACAGGGAGGCGAGCAGTACTTC CASGDGQGGEQYF TRBD1 TRBJ2-7 TRBV2 few
TGCAGTGCCAGGAGGACAGGGGATGGCTACACCTTC CSARRTGDGYTF TRBD1 TRBJ1-2 TRBV20-1 few
TGCGCCAGCAGTTTCTACAGGGATTCTAACTATGGCTACACCTTC CASSFYRDSNYGYTF . TRBJ1-2 TRBV4-1 .
TGCGCCAGCACCTATCAAGAGACCCAGTACTTC CASTYQETQYF . TRBJ2-5 TRBV5-1 .
TGCGCCAGCAGCCCGGATGTGCCCGGGCCCGGGGAGCTGTTTTTT CASSPDVPGPGELFF . TRBJ2-2 TRBV5-1 .
TGTGCCAGCTCACCACTAGGGGTAGATGAGCAGTTCTTC CASSPLGVDEQFF . TRBJ2-1 TRBV18 .
TGCGCCAGCAGTGAGTCACGGACACTATCCAGGAGCTATGGCTACACCTTC CASSESRTLSRSYGYTF . TRBJ1-2 TRBV10-2 few
TGCAGTCTTAGCGGGTCCCCCAACACCGGGGAGCTGTTTTTT CSLSGSPNTGELFF TRBD2 TRBJ2-2 TRBV20-1 few
TGTGCCAGCAGTTTCCGACGGGGGTCGCAGCCCCAGCATTTT CASSFRRGSQPQHF . TRBJ1-5 TRBV12-3/TRBV12-4 few
TGTGCCAGCAGTAGAGGTGGGCGCGATCGAGCTTTCTTT CASSRGGRDRAFF . TRBJ1-1 TRBV7-2 few
TGCGCCAGCAGCTTGGCCGAGGGGATTGGCACCGGGGAGCTGTTTTTT CASSLAEGIGTGELFF . TRBJ2-2 TRBV5-1 few
TGTGCCTGGAGTGTACAGGCTAGCGGAACAGATACGCAGTATTTT CAWSVQASGTDTQYF TRBD2 TRBJ2-3 TRBV30 few
TGTGCCAGCAGTTACTCGGACAGGGGGAATGATTCACCCCTCCACTTT CASSYSDRGNDSPLHF TRBD1 TRBJ1-6 TRBV6-6 few
TGTGCCAGCTCACCTTGCCGCGCCACGGGAAACACCATATATTTT CASSPCRATGNTIYF . TRBJ1-3 TRBV18 .
TGCAGCGCTCCCCTCATCCCACTAAGTGAGCAGTTCTTC CSAPLIPLSEQFF . TRBJ2-1 TRBV29-1 many
TGCGCCAGCAGCTTGGTCCAAGAGACCCAGTACTTC CASSLVQETQYF . TRBJ2-5 TRBV5-1 many
TGTGCCAGCAGTTTAAGTGGCCGGGCTGATTCACCCCTCCACTTT CASSLSGRADSPLHF . TRBJ1-6 TRBV28 .
TGTGCCAGCAGTAGGGGGACTGTTGCCGGGGAGCTGTTTTTT CASSRGTVAGELFF . TRBJ2-2 TRBV7-3 once
TGTGCCAGTAGTATTGGTGGTGGAGCGGTGACTAATGAAAAACTGTTTTTT CASSIGGGAVTNEKLFF . TRBJ1-4 TRBV19 .
TGTGCCAGCAGAAGACTAGCGGGTATAAGTACGCAGTACTTC CASRRLAGISTQYF TRBD2 TRBJ2-4 TRBV12-3/TRBV12-4 .
TGCAGCGTTGGACAGGGAAGGCACAATGAGCAGTTCTTC CSVGQGRHNEQFF TRBD1 TRBJ2-1 TRBV29-1 many
TGTGCCAGCAGCGTAGGGGCTCACGGCGAGCAGTACTTC CASSVGAHGEQYF . TRBJ2-7 TRBV9 few
TGTGCCAGCAGTTACTCGATGTGGGACAGGGGGAACTATGGCTACACCTTC CASSYSMWDRGNYGYTF TRBD1 TRBJ1-2 TRBV6-5 many
TGCGCCAGCAGACTAGCGCCTAACACAGATACGCAGTATTTT CASRLAPNTDTQYF TRBD2 TRBJ2-3 TRBV5-1 .
TGTGCCAGCAGTGTTAATGTATTCCCCACGGACACCGGGGAGCTGTTTTTT CASSVNVFPTDTGELFF . TRBJ2-2 TRBV2 .
TGCGCCAGCAGCCCCGGGACACTGACGGAGACCCAGTACTTC CASSPGTLTETQYF . TRBJ2-5 TRBV5-1 .
TGCGCCAGCAGCCCTGCAGCGGGATTAGATACGCAGTATTTT CASSPAAGLDTQYF TRBD2 TRBJ2-3 TRBV5-1 many
TGCGCCAGCAGCTTTGTTTTATCCGGGGAGCTGTTTTTT CASSFVLSGELFF . TRBJ2-2 TRBV5-1 few
TGCGCCAGCAGCAAGCGGGAGGGCTCTCGCGAGCAGTACTTC CASSKREGSREQYF TRBD2 TRBJ2-7 TRBV5-1 many
TGTGCCAGCAGCCACGGGACTAGCGGGCAGGGTGAGCAGTTCTTC CASSHGTSGQGEQFF TRBD2 TRBJ2-1 TRBV3-1 many
TGTGCCAGCAGCCAAGGGATTCTCTCTGGAAACACCATATATTTT CASSQGILSGNTIYF . TRBJ1-3 TRBV7-2 few
TGTGCCAGCCTAGAGCCCGAAGGCCTTGCCAATGAGCAGTTCTTC CASLEPEGLANEQFF . TRBJ2-1 TRBV6-2/TRBV6-3 .
TGTGCCGGACCGCTGGGGGAAACGGGTTCTTATACGCAGTATTTT CAGPLGETGSYTQYF . TRBJ2-3 TRBV6-1 many